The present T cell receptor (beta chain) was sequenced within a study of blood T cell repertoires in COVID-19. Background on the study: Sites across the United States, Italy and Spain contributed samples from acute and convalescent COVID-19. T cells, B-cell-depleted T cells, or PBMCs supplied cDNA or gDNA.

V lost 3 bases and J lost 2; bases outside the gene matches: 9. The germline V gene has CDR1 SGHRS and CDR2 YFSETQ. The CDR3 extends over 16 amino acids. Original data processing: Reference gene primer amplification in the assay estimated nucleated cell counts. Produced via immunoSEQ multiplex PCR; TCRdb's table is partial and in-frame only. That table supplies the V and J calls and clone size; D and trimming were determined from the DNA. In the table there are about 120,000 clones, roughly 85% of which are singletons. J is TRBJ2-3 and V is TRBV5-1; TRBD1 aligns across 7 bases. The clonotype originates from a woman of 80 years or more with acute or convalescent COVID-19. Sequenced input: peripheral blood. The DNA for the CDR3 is TGCGCCAGCAGCTCTGGACAGGCCTTCTTCACAGATACGCAGTATTTT. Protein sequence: CASSSGQAFFTDTQYF. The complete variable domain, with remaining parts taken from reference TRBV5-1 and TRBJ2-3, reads KAGVTQTPRYLIKTRGQQVTLSCSPISGHRSVSWYQQTPGQGLQFLFEYFSETQRNKGNFPGRFSGRQFSNSRSEMNVSTLELGDSALYLCASSSGQAFFTDTQYFGPGTRLTVL.